Below are 32 T cell receptor beta chains sequenced from a single sample in a study of shared clonotypes between healthy human individuals. Profiled with immunoSEQ multiplex PCR; TCRdb holds only in-frame clones, not every one. Found here are over a million clones, about 75% of them singletons; the top ten hold about 1.4%. The material sequenced was memory CD4+ T cells sorted from blood. Subset indicated: CD45RA-negative fraction. These receptors came from a man between 18 and 35 years old in good health.

The gene calls are TRBV2 and TRBJ2-1, with D hard to call. V was cut by 3 bases and J by 0 bases, with 9 bases left in between. This CDR3 is 15 amino acids long. Germline V gene data show CDR1 as SNHLY and CDR2 as FYNNEI. In DNA, the CDR3 is TGTGCCAGCAGTGAGAACGGGCCCTCCTACAATGAGCAGTTCTTC. It codes for CASSENGPSYNEQFF.

This clone was seen only a few times. This chain joins TRBV30 and TRBJ1-1, with 9 bases matching TRBD1. This CDR3 is built from 13 residues. Germline loops: CDR1 GTSNPN, CDR2 SVGIG (reference sequence). The junction had 2 bases not matched to a gene; V was cut back by 5 bases and J by 1 base. The CDR3 sequence is CAWEGQGNTEAFF. The CDR3 DNA reads TGTGCCTGGGAGGGACAGGGGAACACTGAAGCTTTCTTT.

This chain links TRBV5-1 with TRBJ2-1; perhaps D is TRBD1 or TRBD2 (6 bases each). Germline V lookup: CDR1 SGHRS, CDR2 YFSETQ. V dropped 0 bases and J dropped 6 bases, with 13 bases sitting between them. The CDR3 contains 15 residues. The CDR3 loop reads CASSLVGGTVNEQFF. As DNA, the CDR3 is TGCGCCAGCAGCTTGGTGGGGGGCACTGTCAATGAGCAGTTCTTC.

This chain joins TRBV6-5 and TRBJ1-4, with 9 positions matching TRBD1. The CDR3 has 15 amino acids. V was pared by 4 bases and J by 8 bases, with 8 bases of the junction left unmatched. Germline CDR1 reads MNHEY; CDR2 reads SVGAGI. The CDR3 region has the DNA TGTGCCAGCAGTTCCCCGGGACAGGGAAGGGAAAAACTGTTTTTT. Translated: CASSSPGQGREKLFF.

The chain joins TRBV5-6 to TRBJ1-1; D gene uncertain. V lost 4 bases to trimming and J lost 1 base, with 14 bases between them. CDR3 size: 15 residues. Germline V gene lookup returns CDR1 SGHDT and CDR2 YYEEEE. CDR3 in amino acids: CASSRGPAANTEAFF. The CDR3 bases are TGTGCCAGCAGCCGGGGTCCGGCAGCGAACACTGAAGCTTTCTTT.

The genes are TRBV30 and TRBJ1-6; D unclear. CDR3 length: 15 amino acids. Germline V gene sequence: CDR1 GTSNPN, CDR2 SVGIG (reference sequence). Trimming removed 2 bases at V and 8 bases at J, with 16 bases between. Here the CDR3 reads CAWSRNSLVYSPLHF. The CDR3 DNA follows: TGTGCCTGGAGTAGAAATTCCCTAGTATATTCACCCCTCCACTTT.

This chain connects TRBV5-1 to TRBJ2-3; D remains ambiguous. The CDR3 runs to 15 residues. Germline CDR1 reads SGHRS; CDR2 reads YFSETQ. The germline V and J ends were trimmed by 5 bases and 1 base, with 14 bases remaining between them. DNA of the CDR3: TGCGCCAGCAGACCAGCCGAGGTGGGCACAGATACGCAGTATTTT. This translates into CASRPAEVGTDTQYF.

This clone showed up just a few times. This chain links TRBV27 with TRBJ2-2, with TRBD2 as a possible D gene (5 bases). V was shortened by 6 bases and J by 7 bases, with 15 bases between the two germline ends. From germline, CDR1 is MNHEY and CDR2 SMNVEV (reference sequence). This CDR3 is 14 amino acids long. CDR3: CASSAQARVGELFF. The CDR3 DNA sequence: TGTGCCAGCAGCGCCCAGGCGAGGGTCGGGGAGCTGTTTTTT.

The rearrangement links TRBV5-4 to TRBJ2-5, with TRBD1 as a possible D gene (6 bases). CDR1 and CDR2 (germline): SGHNT, YYREEE (reference sequence). This CDR3 comprises 15 residues. The V end was cut by 0 bases, the J end by 2 bases, with 11 bases between. This CDR3 reads CASSLGTAGQETQYF. For the CDR3, the DNA is TGTGCCAGCAGCTTGGGGACAGCAGGACAAGAGACCCAGTACTTC.

The V gene is TRBV10-2, the J gene TRBJ2-5; D possibly corresponds to TRBD2 (6 bases). Trimming shortened V by 4 bases and J by 4 bases, and 16 bases separated the two germline ends. Germline V gene lookup returns CDR1 WSHSY and CDR2 SAAADI. CDR3 length equals 15 residues. The CDR3 reads CASSGRRRAGETQYF. For the CDR3, the DNA is TGCGCCAGCAGTGGTAGGAGGAGGGCCGGAGAGACCCAGTACTTC.

The V gene is TRBV10-3, the J gene TRBJ2-7, with 10 bases matching TRBD2. Looked up from germline, CDR1 is ENHRY and CDR2 is SYGVKD. This CDR3 is 16 amino acids long. With V trimmed by 10 bases and J by 0 bases, 12 bases remained unmatched. The CDR3 here is CATTPSGGGSSYEQYF. The CDR3 DNA follows: TGTGCCACCACGCCTAGCGGGGGCGGAAGCTCCTACGAGCAGTACTTC.

J is TRBJ2-2 and V is TRBV19; no firm D call. CDR1 and CDR2 (germline): LNHDA, SQIVND (reference sequence). CDR3 length: 14 amino acids. Trimming cost V 2 bases and J 2 bases, with 6 bases left between them. The chain's CDR3 is CASSINSNTGELFF. In nucleotides, the CDR3 is TGTGCCAGTAGTATAAACAGTAACACCGGGGAGCTGTTTTTT.

The chain has TRBV5-5 and TRBJ2-7; D unclear. Germline V gene lookup returns CDR1 SGHKS and CDR2 YYEKEE (reference sequence). The CDR3 runs to 13 residues. The V end was cut by 2 bases, the J end by 1 base, with 7 bases between. In DNA form, the CDR3 reads TGTGCCAGCAGCTTAATGGGGTCCTACGAGCAGTACTTC. Protein product: CASSLMGSYEQYF.

The chain has TRBV28 and TRBJ2-5; D is possibly TRBD1 or TRBD2 (5 bases each). V was shortened by 5 bases and J by 7 bases, with 11 bases between the two germline ends. Germline-derived CDR1 and CDR2 are MDHEN and SYDVKM. The CDR3 totals 12 residues. CDR3 DNA sequence: TGTGCCAGCAGTCCCCTGAGGGGGACCCAGTACTTC. As protein: CASSPLRGTQYF.

V is TRBV7-2 and J is TRBJ1-1; TRBD1 agrees at 8 bases. The germline V gene encodes CDR1 SGHTA and CDR2 FQGNSA. Trimming took 6 bases from V and 3 from J; bases not matched to a gene: 6. This CDR3 has 14 amino acids. The CDR3 reads CASRPGGRYTEAFF. CDR3 sequence (DNA): TGTGCCAGCAGGCCAGGGGGCAGGTACACTGAAGCTTTCTTT. The whole variable domain, remainder taken from reference TRBV7-2 and TRBJ1-1, is GAGVSQSPSNKVTEKGKDVELRCDPISGHTALYWYRQSLGQGLEFLIYFQGNSAPDKSGLPSDRFSAERTGGSVSTLTIQRTQQEDSAVYLCASRPGGRYTEAFFGQGTRLTVV.

The V and J genes are TRBV14 and TRBJ1-6; no clear D gene. This CDR3 has 15 residues. Per germline, CDR1 SGHDN and CDR2 FVKESK. Trimming stripped 0 bases from V and 9 bases from J, with 12 bases between. The CDR3 reads CASSQELTGLSPLHF. The CDR3 coding sequence is TGTGCCAGCAGCCAAGAGCTAACTGGGCTTTCACCCCTCCACTTT.

The V gene is TRBV19, the J gene TRBJ2-5; 9 nucleotides match TRBD2. The CDR3 sequence is 14 residues long. The germline gives CDR1 LNHDA, CDR2 SQIVND (reference sequence). V was pared by 5 bases and J by 5 bases, with 6 bases of the junction left unmatched. This CDR3 is CASSFRTSAETQYF. The CDR3 DNA reads TGTGCCAGTAGTTTCAGGACTAGCGCGGAGACCCAGTACTTC. The full variable domain, in which reference TRBV19 and TRBJ2-5 provide the parts outside the CDR3, is DGGITQSPKYLFRKEGQNVTLSCEQNLNHDAMYWYRQDPGQGLRLIYYSQIVNDFQKGDIAEGYSVSREKKESFPLTVTSAQKNPTAFYLCASSFRTSAETQYFGPGTRLLVL.

The CDR3 region has the DNA TGTGCCAGCAGCGGTACAGGGGAACCCCGGACGACTTTCTTT. It translates to CASSGTGEPRTTFF. V usage is TRBV5-6 and J usage is TRBJ1-1, with 7 bases that match TRBD1. This CDR3 is 14 amino acids long. Germline V lookup: CDR1 SGHDT, CDR2 YYEEEE. V lost 4 bases, J lost 12 bases, and 15 bases stayed unmatched.

This clone came up many times. The CDR3 here is CASSLVAGGKAEAFF. The CDR3 coding sequence is TGTGCCAGCAGCTTAGTTGCAGGGGGCAAGGCTGAAGCTTTCTTT. The chain uses TRBV7-2 and TRBJ1-1; 8 bases match TRBD1. This CDR3 is built from 15 residues. CDR1 is SGHTA, CDR2 FQGNSA, per germline. Trimming cost V 1 base and J 6 bases; bases outside gene matches: 7. The full variable domain, rest sourced from reference TRBV7-2 and TRBJ1-1, is GAGVSQSPSNKVTEKGKDVELRCDPISGHTALYWYRQSLGQGLEFLIYFQGNSAPDKSGLPSDRFSAERTGGSVSTLTIQRTQQEDSAVYLCASSLVAGGKAEAFFGQGTRLTVV.

On this clone: Since a much larger clone is just one base distant, this may be a read error. The chain combines TRBV5-1 with TRBJ2-3; perhaps TRBD2 as D (5 bases). Trimming removed 1 base from V and 2 bases from J, with 8 bases in between. The CDR3 totals 14 residues. The germline V gene encodes CDR1 SGHRS and CDR2 YFSETQ. The CDR3 DNA follows: TGCGCCAGCAGCTTGATCGGGGTCACAGATACGCAGTATTTT. Its protein product is CASSLIGVTDTQYF.

This clone was detected once. The J gene is TRBJ2-7, the V gene TRBV10-3, with 7 bases that match TRBD1. Germline loops: CDR1 ENHRY, CDR2 SYGVKD. This CDR3 is built from 17 residues. The ends lost 2 bases at V and 0 bases at J; junction bases unmatched: 10. The DNA for the CDR3 is TGTGCCATCAGTGAGCCTCGAGTGACAGGGAACTCCTACGAGCAGTACTTC. Translated, it gives CAISEPRVTGNSYEQYF.

The chain carries TRBV5-1 and TRBJ2-7; TRBD1 agrees at 8 bases. Germline V gives CDR1 SGHRS, CDR2 YFSETQ. The CDR3 spans 15 residues. Losses at the gene ends were 0 bases for V and 4 bases for J; bases not matched to a gene: 6. In nucleotides, the CDR3 is TGCGCCAGCAGCTTGGGCGGGACAGGTGTATACGAGCAGTACTTC. This sequence encodes CASSLGGTGVYEQYF.

The chain couples TRBV2 to TRBJ2-7; no definite D call. This CDR3 has 15 amino acids. V was shortened by 2 bases and J by 4 bases, with 15 bases between the two germline ends. CDR1 is SNHLY, CDR2 FYNNEI, per germline. The CDR3 DNA is TGTGCCAGCAGTGAAAGTCCCGGGCCCGGTTACGAGCAGTACTTC. Amino acid sequence: CASSESPGPGYEQYF. Full variable domain (outside the CDR3, taken from reference TRBV2 and TRBJ2-7): EPEVTQTPSHQVTQMGQEVILRCVPISNHLYFYWYRQILGQKVEFLVSFYNNEISEKSEIFDDQFSVERPDGSNFTLKIRSTKLEDSAMYFCASSESPGPGYEQYFGPGTRLTVT.

The rearrangement uses TRBV7-2 and TRBJ2-7; 7 nucleotides align to TRBD2. The junction had 5 bases not matched to a gene; V was cut back by 5 bases and J by 4 bases. The CDR3 has 13 amino acids. CDR1 and CDR2 (germline): SGHTA, FQGNSA. The CDR3 loop is CASSLQGGYEQYF. Here the CDR3 DNA reads TGTGCCAGCAGCCTGCAGGGAGGGTACGAGCAGTACTTC. Filled out from reference TRBV7-2 and TRBJ2-7, the complete variable domain reads GAGVSQSPSNKVTEKGKDVELRCDPISGHTALYWYRQSLGQGLEFLIYFQGNSAPDKSGLPSDRFSAERTGGSVSTLTIQRTQQEDSAVYLCASSLQGGYEQYFGPGTRLTVT.

V usage is TRBV11-3 and J usage is TRBJ2-5; TRBD1 is a possible D gene (5 bases). This CDR3 contains 14 residues. The germline CDR1 and CDR2 sequences are SGHNT and YENEEA. Trimming removed 1 base from V and 1 base from J, with 7 bases in between. CDR3 in DNA: TGTGCCAGCAGCTTAGCGACAGCCCAAGAGACCCAGTACTTC. Protein: CASSLATAQETQYF.

The chain couples TRBV14 to TRBJ1-2; D is perhaps TRBD1 (5 bases). V was trimmed by 4 bases and J by 4 bases, leaving 13 bases between them. The CDR3 has 14 residues. Germline V CDR1 and CDR2: SGHDN, FVKESK. The CDR3 spells CASSPQAVGYGYTF. The CDR3 region has the DNA TGTGCCAGCAGCCCACAGGCGGTGGGCTATGGCTACACCTTC.

The chain combines TRBV6-5 with TRBJ1-2; the match to TRBD1 covers 7 bases. The trim removed 2 bases at V and 4 bases at J, leaving 10 bases unmatched. Germline CDR1 is MNHEY and CDR2 is SVGAGI. The CDR3 has 16 residues. The CDR3 protein is CASSYIRRGRGYGYTF. The CDR3 DNA reads as TGTGCCAGCAGTTACATTAGGAGGGGGCGCGGCTATGGCTACACCTTC.

The chain joins TRBV28 to TRBJ2-3, with D perhaps being TRBD1 or TRBD2 (6 bases each). The CDR3 has 16 residues. Germline V gene data show CDR1 as MDHEN and CDR2 as SYDVKM. V shed 6 bases and J shed 5 bases, with 21 bases lying between them. The CDR3 sequence is CASRSDWRGTLDTQYF. In DNA, the CDR3 is TGTGCCAGCAGGTCGGATTGGAGGGGGACCTTAGATACGCAGTATTTT.

V and J are TRBV19 and TRBJ2-1, with D perhaps TRBD2 (6 bases). V was shortened by 2 bases and J by 9 bases, with 8 bases between the two germline ends. Germline V lookup: CDR1 LNHDA, CDR2 SQIVND (reference sequence). The CDR3 loop spans 12 amino acids. CDR3 bases: TGTGCCAGTAGTATAACGCGGGGTGAGCAGTTCTTC. Translated, it gives CASSITRGEQFF.

The V gene is TRBV28, the J gene TRBJ2-2, with 7 bases that match TRBD2. Germline V gene data show CDR1 as MDHEN and CDR2 as SYDVKM. Trimming at V came to 2 bases and at J to 8 bases, leaving 8 bases not matched to a gene. The CDR3 has 15 residues. As DNA, the CDR3 is TGTGCCAGCAGTTTACCCGGACTAGGAGCAGGGGAGCTGTTTTTT. As protein: CASSLPGLGAGELFF.

V gene TRBV4-1 combines with J gene TRBJ2-1, with D perhaps TRBD2 (6 bases). Trimming stripped 3 bases from V and 7 bases from J, with 19 bases between. Germline V gene lookup returns CDR1 MGHRA and CDR2 YSYEKL. The CDR3 has 16 amino acids. The CDR3 is CASSQSLAYSRNEQFF. For the CDR3, the DNA is TGCGCCAGCAGCCAGTCACTAGCTTACTCACGGAATGAGCAGTTCTTC.

This clone was detected a few times. The chain employs TRBV4-1 and TRBJ1-6; D is unresolved. This CDR3 is 13 amino acids long. Trimming left V 0 bases short and J 10 bases short, with 7 bases between. Germline V gene lookup returns CDR1 MGHRA and CDR2 YSYEKL. The CDR3 DNA reads TGCGCCAGCAGCCAAGAATCCAGATCACCCCTCCACTTT. It encodes CASSQESRSPLHF.